This T cell receptor beta chain was captured by sequencing in a study of OX40 agonist ivuxolimab in advanced cancers. About the study: With a range of roughly 20 to 79, age averaged approximately 60 years, and 70% to 85% were male.

The study, taken as a whole, reports: Clonal expansion was seen in CD4+ and CD8+ blood T cells by week 6 at 0.1 to 3.0 mg/kg.

TCRdb's table, derived via immunoSEQ multiplex PCR, lists solely in-frame clones and lacks some. The table has fewer than 65,000 clones, 86% seen once. The CDR3 sequence is 13 residues long. Germline loops: CDR1 MNHNY, CDR2 SVGAGI (reference sequence). V was clipped by 7 bases and J by 3 bases, with 12 bases between them. About this clone: Its specificity is unknown.

The TCR was taken from an adult with an advanced solid tumor such as melanoma, head and neck, liver or kidney cancer. The chain links TRBV6-6 to TRBJ1-2; D is ambiguous. Sequenced here: CD4+ or CD8+ T cells sorted from blood, sampled in a trial of the OX40 agonist ivuxolimab. The DNA for the CDR3 is TGTGCCAGCATCCCGGATAGGCACTATGGCTACACCTTC. Amino acids: CASIPDRHYGYTF.